This section outlines one TCR beta chain sequence together with its context. Its cognate antigen is unknown. The germline CDR1 and CDR2 sequences are MDHEN and SYDVKM. The CDR3 totals 13 residues. This sample was included in a study of CD8 T cells in cerebrospinal fluid in Alzheimer's disease. Study as a whole: Clonal expansion of CSF T cells was measured with plate-based and droplet-based single-cell sequencing.

CSF cells underwent 10X single-cell V(D)J and 5' gene-expression profiling. TCRdb processed the 10x single-cell sequencing reads again and assigns one entry to each CDR3 protein, with no DNA. The data include about 1,100 distinct CDR3 sequences; the top ten clones carry approximately 16%. General study findings and limits: EBV-specific TCRs in cerebrospinal fluid reportedly do not establish a causal EBV–Alzheimer's link. Versus healthy subjects, Alzheimer's patients more often had clones of at least 3%.

The sequenced material came from cerebrospinal fluid. The chain links TRBV28 to TRBJ1-2. This sequence was found in a human donor with Parkinson's disease. The CDR3 reads CASSPRFNYGYTF.